Sequencing of this TCR beta chain was carried out in a study of type 1 and type 2 diabetes patients. Background on the study: T cells were magnetically sorted from PBMCs as CD4+ or CD8+ subsets.

The PCR template was genomic DNA. Amplification of the beta chain CDR3 used 30 forward and 13 reverse multiplex primers. Using its own MiXCR run on the multiplex PCR reads, TCRdb lists one record per CDR3 protein. The table has about 290,000 distinct CDR3 sequences, around 50% seen once. Anyone with other autoimmune disease or infection in the prior four weeks was excluded. This clonotype was recorded many times. Its target is unknown. Study-level points and caveats: Some T1D-only expanded clones might appear in more T2D or control samples.

Trimming stripped 6 bases from V and 7 bases from J, with 10 bases between. The CDR3 sequence is 11 residues long. The V gene's germline CDR1 is SNHLY and CDR2 FYNNEI. The chain couples TRBV2 to TRBJ2-7; possibly TRBD2 for D (5 bases). The receptor comes from a young man with type 2 diabetes. Sequenced material: peripheral blood mononuclear cells (PBMCs). The CDR3 loop is CASSGNGEQYF. Written as DNA, the CDR3 is TGTGCCAGCAGCGGGAACGGGGAGCAGTACTTC.